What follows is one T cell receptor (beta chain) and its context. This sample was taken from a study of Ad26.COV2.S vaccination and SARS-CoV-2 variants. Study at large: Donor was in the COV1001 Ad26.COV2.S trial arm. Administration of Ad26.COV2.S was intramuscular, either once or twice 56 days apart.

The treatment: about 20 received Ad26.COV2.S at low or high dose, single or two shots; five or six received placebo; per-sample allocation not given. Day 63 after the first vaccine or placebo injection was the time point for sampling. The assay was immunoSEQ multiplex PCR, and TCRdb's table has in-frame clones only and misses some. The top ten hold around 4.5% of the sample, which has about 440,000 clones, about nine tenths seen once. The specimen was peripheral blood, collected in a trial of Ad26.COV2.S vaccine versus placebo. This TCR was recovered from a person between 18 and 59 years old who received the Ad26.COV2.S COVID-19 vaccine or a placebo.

CDR3 in amino acids: CASSTGTSFANEQFF. The CDR3 bases are TGTGCCAGCAGTACCGGGACTTCCTTCGCGAATGAGCAGTTCTTC. This chain links TRBV7-3 with TRBJ2-1; D may be TRBD2 (6 bases). Trimming removed 6 bases from V and 7 bases from J, with 19 bases in between. From germline, CDR1 is SGHTA and CDR2 FQGTGA. The CDR3 totals 15 residues. Based on the CDR3 plus reference TRBV7-3 and TRBJ2-1, the full variable domain is GAGVSQTPSNKVTEKGKYVELRCDPISGHTALYWYRQSLGQGPEFLIYFQGTGAADDSGLPNDRFFAVRPEGSVSTLKIQRTERGDSAVYLCASSTGTSFANEQFFGPGTRLTVL.